The rows below give T cell receptor beta chains drawn from one sample of a study of regulatory T cells in long-lasting Graves disease. MiXCR, run by TCRdb on the multiplex PCR reads, gives a single entry per CDR3 protein. The sample records 450,000 to 700,000 distinct CDR3 sequences, about 13% being singletons. This sample also belongs to another study, concerning T cells in Graves' hyperthyroidism and ophthalmopathy.

The sample in question was peripheral blood mononuclear cells (PBMCs), obtained at new diagnosis, from a patient treated with antithyroid drugs. The receptor source for this set is a man aged 25-45 years with Graves disease. CDR3s include the opening cysteine and the closing phenylalanine or tryptophan. Each record gives: CDR3 protein, CDR3 DNA, J gene, clone size, V gene, D gene. The D gene is left open where the match is weak. For some rows the clone size is stated as once, few or many, or as a class when expanded; others skip it.

CDR3 protein: CASSRGTISTDTQYF
CDR3 DNA: TGCGCCAGCAGCCGCGGGACAATAAGCACAGATACGCAGTATTTT
J gene: TRBJ2-3
clone size: many
V gene: TRBV5-1
D gene: .

CDR3 protein: CASSLIPGQGNEQFF
CDR3 DNA: TGTGCCAGCAGCTTAATCCCGGGACAGGGGAATGAGCAGTTCTTC
J gene: TRBJ2-1
clone size: many
V gene: TRBV7-2
D gene: TRBD1

CDR3 protein: CASSASGRIQYF
CDR3 DNA: TGTGCCAGCAGCGCTAGCGGGAGGATTCAGTACTTC
J gene: TRBJ2-4
clone size: many
V gene: TRBV27
D gene: TRBD2

CDR3 protein: CASILRGWMGTGELFF
CDR3 DNA: TGTGCCAGCATTTTAAGGGGATGGATGGGCACCGGGGAGCTGTTTTTT
J gene: TRBJ2-2
clone size: many
V gene: TRBV11-2
D gene: .

CDR3 protein: CAWSDIFRDSTYEQYF
CDR3 DNA: TGTGCCTGGAGTGATATCTTTCGGGACTCGACCTACGAGCAGTACTTC
J gene: TRBJ2-7
clone size: many
V gene: TRBV30
D gene: .

CDR3 protein: CASSLYGANEKLFF
CDR3 DNA: TGTGCCAGCAGCTTATATGGAGCAAATGAAAAACTGTTTTTT
J gene: TRBJ1-4
clone size: many
V gene: TRBV7-2
D gene: .

CDR3 protein: CASSSQLAGGPIAGETQYF
CDR3 DNA: TGTGCCAGCAGTTCTCAACTAGCGGGAGGCCCCATCGCGGGAGAGACCCAGTACTTC
J gene: TRBJ2-5
clone size: many
V gene: TRBV12-3/TRBV12-4
D gene: TRBD2

CDR3 protein: CSASLSVTCYEQYF
CDR3 DNA: TGCAGTGCTAGCCTTAGCGTAACGTGCTACGAGCAGTACTTC
J gene: TRBJ2-7
clone size: .
V gene: TRBV20-1
D gene: .

CDR3 protein: CASSATHTGGGAYNEQFF
CDR3 DNA: TGTGCCAGCAGCGCAACCCACACGGGGGGAGGGGCCTACAATGAGCAGTTCTTC
J gene: TRBJ2-1
clone size: many
V gene: TRBV11-2
D gene: TRBD2

CDR3 protein: CAWTRGIKNIQYF
CDR3 DNA: TGTGCCTGGACCCGGGGCATCAAAAACATTCAGTACTTC
J gene: TRBJ2-4
clone size: few
V gene: TRBV30
D gene: .

CDR3 protein: CASSVLGTSEYNEQFF
CDR3 DNA: TGTGCCAGCAGTGTCCTAGGGACTAGCGAGTACAATGAGCAGTTCTTC
J gene: TRBJ2-1
clone size: few
V gene: TRBV27
D gene: TRBD2

CDR3 protein: CSVVYGYGYTF
CDR3 DNA: TGCAGCGTTGTGTATGGCTATGGCTACACCTTC
J gene: TRBJ1-2
clone size: many
V gene: TRBV29-1
D gene: .

CDR3 protein: CASDTSAAYNEQFF
CDR3 DNA: TGTGCCAGCGATACTAGCGCCGCTTACAATGAGCAGTTCTTC
J gene: TRBJ2-1
clone size: many
V gene: TRBV7-2
D gene: TRBD2

CDR3 protein: CANSRQGAGEQYF
CDR3 DNA: TGTGCCAACAGCCGACAGGGGGCGGGGGAGCAGTACTTC
J gene: TRBJ2-7
clone size: .
V gene: TRBV3-1
D gene: TRBD1

CDR3 protein: CASSLRKPRADTQYF
CDR3 DNA: TGTGCCAGCTCCCTCCGGAAACCTCGGGCAGATACGCAGTATTTT
J gene: TRBJ2-3
clone size: many
V gene: TRBV7-9
D gene: .

CDR3 protein: CASSFGREGATQYF
CDR3 DNA: TGTGCCAGCAGCTTTGGGCGGGAGGGGGCTACGCAGTATTTT
J gene: TRBJ2-3
clone size: many
V gene: TRBV7-2
D gene: TRBD2

CDR3 protein: CASSYGPQGLNTEAFF
CDR3 DNA: TGTGCCAGCAGTTACGGTCCCCAGGGTTTGAACACTGAAGCTTTCTTT
J gene: TRBJ1-1
clone size: many
V gene: TRBV6-5
D gene: .

CDR3 protein: CSVELDGSGIGNTIYF
CDR3 DNA: TGCAGCGTTGAACTCGATGGGAGTGGCATTGGAAACACCATATATTTT
J gene: TRBJ1-3
clone size: many
V gene: TRBV29-1
D gene: .

CDR3 protein: CASSYGVTDTQYF
CDR3 DNA: TGTGCCAGCAGTTATGGCGTCACAGATACGCAGTATTTT
J gene: TRBJ2-3
clone size: .
V gene: TRBV6-2/TRBV6-3
D gene: .

CDR3 protein: CSAEVRAATEAFF
CDR3 DNA: TGCAGCGCTGAGGTTCGGGCGGCCACTGAAGCTTTCTTT
J gene: TRBJ1-1
clone size: many
V gene: TRBV29-1
D gene: .

CDR3 protein: CSAEGQGRNEKLFF
CDR3 DNA: TGCAGTGCCGAGGGACAGGGGAGGAATGAAAAACTGTTTTTT
J gene: TRBJ1-4
clone size: many
V gene: TRBV20-1
D gene: TRBD1

CDR3 protein: CASSLVSGQEAFF
CDR3 DNA: TGTGCCAGCAGCTTAGTTTCAGGGCAAGAAGCTTTCTTT
J gene: TRBJ1-1
clone size: many
V gene: TRBV11-3
D gene: .

CDR3 protein: CASSRAGTATYNEQFF
CDR3 DNA: TGTGCCAGCAGTAGAGCCGGGACAGCTACCTACAATGAGCAGTTCTTC
J gene: TRBJ2-1
clone size: many
V gene: TRBV27
D gene: TRBD1

CDR3 protein: CATSLGIWNTGELFF
CDR3 DNA: TGTGCCACCTCCCTAGGGATTTGGAACACCGGGGAGCTGTTTTTT
J gene: TRBJ2-2
clone size: many
V gene: TRBV11-2
D gene: .

CDR3 protein: CAWSVKWGTTRVNIQYF
CDR3 DNA: TGTGCCTGGAGTGTAAAGTGGGGGACGACTCGGGTAAACATTCAGTACTTC
J gene: TRBJ2-4
clone size: many
V gene: TRBV30
D gene: .

CDR3 protein: CASSRTKNYGYTF
CDR3 DNA: TGTGCCAGCAGCAGGACAAAGAACTATGGCTACACCTTC
J gene: TRBJ1-2
clone size: few
V gene: TRBV6-1
D gene: .

CDR3 protein: CASSAPRGRGLGGELFF
CDR3 DNA: TGTGCCAGCAGCGCCCCGCGGGGCAGGGGGCTAGGCGGGGAGCTGTTTTTT
J gene: TRBJ2-2
clone size: many
V gene: TRBV11-2
D gene: TRBD1

CDR3 protein: CSASYPGTYEQYF
CDR3 DNA: TGCAGTGCTAGCTATCCGGGCACCTACGAGCAGTACTTC
J gene: TRBJ2-7
clone size: many
V gene: TRBV20-1
D gene: .

CDR3 protein: CASSIIGTREQYF
CDR3 DNA: TGTGCCAGTAGTATAATAGGGACTCGGGAGCAGTACTTC
J gene: TRBJ2-7
clone size: .
V gene: TRBV19
D gene: .

CDR3 protein: CAGSDLATQETQYF
CDR3 DNA: TGTGCCGGCAGTGACCTAGCAACCCAAGAGACCCAGTACTTC
J gene: TRBJ2-5
clone size: once
V gene: TRBV25-1
D gene: .

CDR3 protein: CSVGGERTGNTIYF
CDR3 DNA: TGCAGTGTGGGGGGGGAGAGGACTGGAAACACCATATATTTT
J gene: TRBJ1-3
clone size: few
V gene: TRBV20-1
D gene: .